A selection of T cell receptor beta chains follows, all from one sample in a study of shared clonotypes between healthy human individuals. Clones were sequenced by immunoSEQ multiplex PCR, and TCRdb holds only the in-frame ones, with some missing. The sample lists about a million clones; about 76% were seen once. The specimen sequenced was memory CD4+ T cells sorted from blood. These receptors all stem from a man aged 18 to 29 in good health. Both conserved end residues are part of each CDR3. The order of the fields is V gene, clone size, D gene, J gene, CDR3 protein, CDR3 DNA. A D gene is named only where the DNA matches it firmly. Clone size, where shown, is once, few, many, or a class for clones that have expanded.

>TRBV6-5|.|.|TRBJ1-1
CASSYSPGAGTEAFF
TGTGCCAGCAGTTACTCTCCAGGGGCGGGCACTGAAGCTTTCTTT
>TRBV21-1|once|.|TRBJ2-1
CASIPKREEDNEQFF
TGTGCCAGCATCCCGAAGCGGGAGGAGGATAATGAGCAGTTCTTC
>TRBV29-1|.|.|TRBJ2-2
CSVVDNTPNTGELFF
TGCAGCGTTGTCGACAATACACCGAACACCGGGGAGCTGTTTTTT
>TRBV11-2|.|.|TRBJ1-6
CASSLTNHTGLGNSPLHF
TGTGCCAGCAGCCTTACCAATCATACAGGGTTAGGGAATTCACCCCTCCACTTT
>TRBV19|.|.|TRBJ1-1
CASSVTPNTEAFF
TGTGCCAGTAGTGTTACCCCCAACACTGAAGCTTTCTTT
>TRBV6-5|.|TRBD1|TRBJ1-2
CASRRGQDFLLGYTF
TGTGCCAGCAGGAGGGGACAGGATTTTTTGCTTGGCTACACCTTC
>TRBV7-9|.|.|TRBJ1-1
CASSHTGPHTEAFF
TGTGCCAGCAGCCATACAGGGCCCCACACTGAAGCTTTCTTT
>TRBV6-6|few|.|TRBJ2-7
CASSYPGTLNYEQYF
TGTGCCAGCAGTTACCCAGGGACACTTAACTACGAGCAGTACTTC
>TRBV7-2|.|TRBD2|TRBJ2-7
CASSPRGGLAGSTSYEQYF
TGTGCCAGCAGCCCCCGGGGTGGGCTAGCGGGGAGCACCTCCTACGAGCAGTACTTC
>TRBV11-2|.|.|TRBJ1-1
CASSLVGGNTEAFF
TGTGCCAGCAGCTTAGTCGGGGGGAACACTGAAGCTTTCTTT
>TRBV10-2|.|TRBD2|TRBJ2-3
CASSEMGLDTDTQYF
TGCGCCAGCAGTGAGATGGGACTAGACACAGATACGCAGTATTTT
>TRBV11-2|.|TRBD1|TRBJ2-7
CASSLSRDRPYEQYF
TGTGCCAGCAGCTTATCCCGGGACAGGCCCTACGAGCAGTACTTC
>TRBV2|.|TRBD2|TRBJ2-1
CASRRTSGGDEQFF
TGTGCCAGCAGGAGGACTAGCGGGGGCGATGAGCAGTTCTTC
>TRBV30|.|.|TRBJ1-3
CAWSASGRTGNTIYF
TGTGCCTGGAGTGCCTCAGGGAGGACTGGAAACACCATATATTTT
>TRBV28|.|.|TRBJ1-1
CASTAWGVTEAFF
TGTGCCAGCACCGCATGGGGTGTCACTGAAGCTTTCTTT
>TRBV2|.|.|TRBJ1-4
CASSEIGFSEKLFF
TGTGCCAGCAGTGAAATAGGGTTTTCTGAAAAACTGTTTTTT
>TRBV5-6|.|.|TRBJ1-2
CASRYGASREDGYTF
TGTGCCAGCAGGTATGGGGCGTCAAGGGAGGATGGCTACACCTTC
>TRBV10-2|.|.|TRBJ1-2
CASSAGYGYGYTF
TGCGCCAGCAGTGCAGGGTACGGTTATGGCTACACCTTC
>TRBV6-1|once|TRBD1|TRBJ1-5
CASRDRPNQPQHF
TGTGCCAGCAGGGACAGGCCCAATCAGCCCCAGCATTTT
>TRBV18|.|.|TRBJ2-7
CASSPGATYEQYF
TGTGCCAGCTCACCAGGGGCCACCTACGAGCAGTACTTC
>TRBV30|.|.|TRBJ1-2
CAWSVLGAAGLGYTF
TGTGCCTGGAGTGTACTCGGGGCTGCCGGACTCGGCTACACCTTC
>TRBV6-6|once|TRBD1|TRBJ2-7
CASSDSRDRGYEQYF
TGTGCCAGCAGCGACTCCCGGGACAGGGGATACGAGCAGTACTTC
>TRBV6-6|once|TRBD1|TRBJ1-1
CASSFTGANTEAFF
TGTGCCAGCAGTTTCACAGGGGCGAACACTGAAGCTTTCTTT
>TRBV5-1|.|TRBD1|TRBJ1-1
CASSSQSGGQIEAFF
TGCGCCAGCAGCTCGCAATCGGGGGGACAGATTGAAGCTTTCTTT
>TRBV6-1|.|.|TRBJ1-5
CASSEMGAPTEPQHF
TGTGCCAGCAGTGAAATGGGGGCTCCGACGGAGCCCCAGCATTTT
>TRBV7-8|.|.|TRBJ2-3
CASSPPGGQGTDTQYF
TGTGCCAGCAGCCCTCCTGGGGGCCAAGGCACAGATACGCAGTATTTT
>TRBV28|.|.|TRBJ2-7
CASSYQVPSSSYEQYF
TGTGCCAGCAGTTACCAGGTACCTTCTAGCTCCTACGAGCAGTACTTC
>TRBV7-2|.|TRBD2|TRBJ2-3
CASSLGLAGPADTQYF
TGTGCCAGCAGCTTAGGCCTAGCGGGACCCGCAGATACGCAGTATTTT
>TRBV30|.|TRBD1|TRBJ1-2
CAWDRGEPYGYTF
TGTGCCTGGGACAGGGGTGAACCCTATGGCTACACCTTC
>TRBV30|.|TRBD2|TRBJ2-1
CARAGGLTSGRVSEQFF
TGTGCCCGGGCGGGAGGGCTGACTAGCGGGAGGGTTAGTGAGCAGTTCTTC
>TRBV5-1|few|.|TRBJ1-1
CASSRAPERNTEAFF
TGCGCCAGCAGCCGTGCCCCAGAGAGAAACACTGAAGCTTTCTTT
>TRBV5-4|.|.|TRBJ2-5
CASSLGVSPQETQYF
TGTGCCAGCAGCTTGGGTGTCAGTCCTCAAGAGACCCAGTACTTC
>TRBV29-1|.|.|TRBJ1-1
CSVTAFEAEAFF
TGCAGCGTTACCGCTTTTGAGGCTGAAGCTTTCTTT
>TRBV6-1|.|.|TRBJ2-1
CASSVERNSYNEQFF
TGTGCCAGCAGTGTCGAGCGGAACTCCTACAATGAGCAGTTCTTC
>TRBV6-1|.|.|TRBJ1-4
CASRPDATNEKLFF
TGTGCCAGCAGGCCTGATGCAACTAATGAAAAACTGTTTTTT
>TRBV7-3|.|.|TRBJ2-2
CASSSGDGRTGELFF
TGTGCCAGCAGCTCAGGGGACGGGCGTACCGGGGAGCTGTTTTTT
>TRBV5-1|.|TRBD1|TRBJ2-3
CASSFGQGGTDTQYF
TGCGCCAGCAGCTTCGGACAGGGGGGCACAGATACGCAGTATTTT
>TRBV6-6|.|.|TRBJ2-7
CASSYGTTYEQYF
TGTGCCAGCAGTTACGGGACAACCTACGAGCAGTACTTC
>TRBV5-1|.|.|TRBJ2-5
CASSLSATEETQYF
TGCGCCAGCAGCTTGTCTGCGACAGAAGAGACCCAGTACTTC
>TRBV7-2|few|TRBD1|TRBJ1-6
CASSFATGVGSPLHF
TGTGCCAGCAGCTTCGCGACAGGGGTAGGGTCACCCCTCCACTTT
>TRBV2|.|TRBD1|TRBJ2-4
CASRGTGILAKNIQYF
TGTGCCAGCAGGGGGACAGGCATATTAGCCAAAAACATTCAGTACTTC
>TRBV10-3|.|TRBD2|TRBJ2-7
CAISESVRGGSGVNEQYF
TGTGCCATCAGTGAGTCGGTGAGGGGTGGTAGCGGGGTCAACGAGCAGTACTTC
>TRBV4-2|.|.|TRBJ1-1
CASSQDLQEAFF
TGTGCCAGCAGCCAAGATTTGCAGGAAGCTTTCTTT
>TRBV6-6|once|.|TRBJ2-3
CASSYGLLDYTDTQYF
TGTGCCAGCAGTTATGGACTCCTAGACTACACAGATACGCAGTATTTT
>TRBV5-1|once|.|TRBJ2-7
CASSPGGPLTYEQYF
TGCGCCAGCAGCCCGGGTGGACCGCTTACCTACGAGCAGTACTTC
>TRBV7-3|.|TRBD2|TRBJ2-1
CASSPSGTSSYNEQFF
TGTGCCAGCAGCCCGTCCGGGACTAGCTCCTACAATGAGCAGTTCTTC
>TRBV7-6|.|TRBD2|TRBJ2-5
CASSPTGLAGGQYF
TGTGCCAGCAGCCCAACGGGGCTAGCGGGGGGCCAGTACTTC
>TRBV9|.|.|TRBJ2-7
CASSAGMGPLEQYF
TGTGCCAGCAGCGCCGGGATGGGGCCCCTCGAGCAGTACTTC
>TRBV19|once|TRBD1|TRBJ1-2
CASSMTGGYTF
TGTGCCAGTAGTATGACAGGGGGCTACACCTTC